This TCR beta chain was retrieved from a study of radiotherapy plus CTLA-4 blockade in lung cancer. For the study at large: For 18% of patients, objective responses occurred, and approximately 31% had disease control.

As regards this clone: What it recognizes is unknown.

Study conclusions and caveats: After radiotherapy and ipilimumab, tumor-derived clones expanded in peripheral blood. Early shifts in blood T cell clones, with interferon-beta, reportedly predicted response best.

Lung cancer patients with chemo-refractory metastatic non-small-cell disease were given focal radiation plus CTLA-4 blockade with ipilimumab. CDR3 length: 17 residues. Germline CDR1 and CDR2: GTSNPN and SVGIG (reference sequence). V gave up 0 bases and J gave up 0 bases, with 15 bases separating them. Clones were read by immunoSEQ multiplex PCR, and TCRdb kept only the in-frame ones, dropping some. In the table there are 39,000 or so clones, about three quarters of which are singletons. This sample comprised peripheral blood, obtained from a patient treated with radiotherapy plus ipilimumab. The genes are TRBV30 and TRBJ1-3; no clear D gene. The TCR sequence derives from a human donor with non-small cell lung cancer who had stable disease on radiotherapy plus ipilimumab. CDR3 protein: CAWSVRGVPGSGNTIYF. The CDR3 DNA follows: TGTGCCTGGAGTGTACGCGGGGTCCCGGGCTCTGGAAACACCATATATTTT. Looking up the rest from reference TRBV30 and TRBJ1-3 gives the full variable domain: SQTIHQWPATLVQPVGSPLSLECTVEGTSNPNLYWYRQAAGRGLQLLFYSVGIGQISSEVPQNLSASRPQDRQFILSSKKLLLSDSGFYLCAWSVRGVPGSGNTIYFGEGSWLTVV.